The subject of this entry is one T cell receptor (beta chain). Its antigen is not yet known. Base qualities were left out, and no much larger clone turns up one base away. Including the terminal cysteine and phenylalanine, the CDR3 comprises 13 residues. Here the CDR3 DNA is all that survives: 39 bases in frame from base 1. Sequences SEHNR (CDR1) and FQNEAQ (CDR2) are obtained from the germline V gene (reference sequence). Trimming at the junction amounts to 8 bases on V and 0 bases on J, and the germline ends lie 10 bases apart. These data come from a study of cytomegalovirus exposure and HLA in healthy donors (dated by TCRdb to 2016 to 2017). General notes on the study: In an earlier analysis of 550 to 750 of the donors, 276 Gb of sequence data and 90 million to 130 million unique TCR beta sequences from 180 million or so T cells were reported. The study profiled the T cell repertoires of under 850 subjects by immunosequencing and related them to cytomegalovirus serostatus. The study was designed to test whether signatures of past pathogen exposure could be identified by cataloging public T cell receptors. In a later genetic analysis, genome-wide SNP genotypes for about three fifths of the roughly 670 donors were used, and that subset was treated as a discovery cohort. To decide whether each TCR beta V gene segment behaved as functional or pseudogenic, an earlier analysis of fewer than 750 of the donors relied on high-throughput TCR beta sequencing. In the later analysis, no new phenotypic data were used to find candidate immune exposures; instead, reliance was placed on TCR beta sequences and their occurrence across donors. Donor age, sex, ethnicity and CMV serostatus were compiled together with the repertoire data. Of the roughly 400 genotyped donors, approximately 80% were placed in the genetic ancestry cluster associated with self-reported Caucasian donors. Five DR-DQ haplotypes were handled as single units for association and clustering, since linkage in the cohort was strong. To study patterns of TCR occurrence, a later analysis re-analyzed previously published TCR beta repertoires from several hundred donors and added high-resolution HLA genotyping. Across roughly 420 genotyped donors of the cohort, an average of roughly 250,000 unique TCR beta nucleotide sequences per donor were sequenced, and roughly 17% of those sequences were non-productive. Besides the first cohort of about 730 subjects, a separate validation cohort made up of roughly 130 different subjects was used. All discovery cohort repertoires had been generated using a single sequencing platform. The number of typed donors differed by locus: roughly 629-630 for A, B, C, DRB1 and DQB1; 500 to 550 for DQA1; approximately 600 for DPA1; and approximately 450 for DPB1. HLA typing covered class I and class II loci at four-digit resolution. The study combined high-throughput TCR immunosequencing, statistical association of individual TCRs with disease status, and machine learning to predict cytomegalovirus infection status. An early release covering roughly 600 HLA-typed donors comprised about 300 gigabases of sequencing data and roughly 86 million unique TCR sequences.

In total, roughly 670 healthy bone marrow donors made up the cohort. At the time of sampling, all cohort members were nominally healthy, though unrecorded immune exposures were likely present. The donor tested CMV seropositive and was one of the 289 seropositive cohort members. Each donor provided a peripheral blood sample, and peripheral blood mononuclear cells were used for TCR beta sequencing. Genomic DNA extraction from the blood cell samples was performed with the Qiagen DNeasy Blood Extraction Kit. General study outcomes and caveats: In an earlier analysis of approximately 590 of the donors, most TCR beta V segments were observed in productive rearrangements about 87% or about 30% of the time, broadly matching IMGT annotations. This cohort had only TCR beta chains sequenced, and the lack of alpha or paired-chain data limited which features could be detected. Because counts were too low, around 18 rarely observed V segments, including chromosome 9 orphons, were left out of the earlier analysis of 500 to 750 of the donors. Most TCR sequences were seen in very few donors, while some public TCRs were found in many individuals. Because HLA typing was missing for some donors at each locus, association tests included only the typed subset. According to the authors, the approach could potentially be generalized to other disease states and immunological phenotypes. Immune exposure information for the cohort was limited to CMV serostatus. The presence/absence analyses assumed that sequencing depth was roughly uniform across donors, and that assumption may not be true. Specific HLA alleles were associated with around 18,000 TCR beta sequences at a false discovery rate of 0.05 in a later analysis. A further reported finding was that TCR beta sequences accurately predicted the HLA-A and HLA-B alleles for most subjects in the first cohort. Linkage disequilibrium might explain the correlated functional status among segregating V segments, but an unknown experimental factor could not be ruled out. In the study, about 150 TCR beta chains were listed as associated with cytomegalovirus. In a later genetic analysis, a missense DCLRE1C variant was associated with V-gene and J-gene trimming of TCR beta chains, and the association was replicated in an independent cohort. A later analysis reported that several top co-occurrence clusters appeared linked to parvovirus B19, influenza, CMV and Epstein-Barr virus. In a later analysis, most CMV-associated TCR beta chains were found to appear HLA-restricted, with HLA associations seemingly driven largely by CMV exposure. A cluster of highly shared sequence variants was judged likely to represent a technical artifact of the sequencing pipeline. The 87-base-pair reads could not distinguish some IMGT-functional V segments, including TRBV6-2 and TRBV6-3, so those segments were excluded. In a later analysis, TCR association rates were found to vary across HLA loci, with the most associated TCRs seen for DRB1 alleles and the fewest for HLA-C alleles. In a later analysis, HLA-associated TCR beta chains showed more clonal expansion and lower generation probabilities than non-associated chains that were equally common. When HLA alleles, especially DR and DQ, strongly co-occurred, attributing TCR associations to individual alleles was difficult. A later genetic analysis reported fewer N-insertions in productive TCRs among donors in an Asian-associated ancestry cluster than the roughly 670-donor mean. A few of the identified cytomegalovirus-associated TCR beta chains were confirmed in vitro to be specific for cytomegalovirus antigens. The classifier was reported to diagnose cytomegalovirus status with high specificity and sensitivity in both the original and validation cohorts.

Receptor amplification or capture employed the immunoSEQ multiplex PCR assay. For the multiplex PCR, a mixture combining 60 forward primers for TCR Vbeta segments and 13 reverse primers for TCR Jbeta segments was used. Amplification of the CDR3 region of rearranged TCR beta genes was performed with a multiplex PCR assay on genomic DNA. The amplified TCR beta libraries were sequenced on the Illumina HiSeq System as 87-base-pair reads. On the authors' methods: In a later analysis, 80 million or so unique TCR beta chains were counted across the 650 to 700 repertoires, and approximately 9.9 million of these chains were shared by at least two donors. Raw reads were error-corrected and collapsed into unique sequences with a nearest-neighbor algorithm that merged closely related sequences to remove PCR and sequencing errors. Alignment of CDR3 sequences to IMGT reference sequences was used to assign V, D and J gene segments. Each retained sequence needed at least a six-nucleotide match to both a V gene segment and a J gene segment. A rearrangement counted as productive if the CDR3 had no stop codons and remained in frame with V and J, and every other rearrangement counted as non-productive. Following IMGT convention, CDR3 was defined as the stretch from the second conserved V-encoded cysteine to the conserved J-encoded phenylalanine. Sequences without an unambiguous match to a single V gene segment were excluded from the earlier analysis of over 500 of the donors. An earlier analysis of 587 of the donors called V segments functional above 56.7% productive rearrangements and segregating when the between-donor standard deviation exceeded 5%. A statistical classification framework was developed to diagnose cytomegalovirus status using the catalog of TCR beta chain sequences. V and J gene assignment, in a later analysis, came from comparing TCR nucleotide sequences with IMGT/GENE-DB human TR gene sequences. Using the TCRdist pipeline, a later analysis assigned CDR3 sequences along with most-parsimonious VDJ recombination scenarios. In a later analysis, each TCR beta chain was defined by its CDR3 amino acid sequence together with its V-gene family, and reads without a unique V-gene family were excluded. A later analysis removed several hundred highly shared, low-generation-probability nucleotide sequences to deal with suspected cross-contamination and a sequencing artifact. In a later analysis, a clonal expansion index for each public chain was calculated from normalized within-repertoire ranks of inferred template counts. A later analysis computed generation probabilities with a VDJ recombination model fitted to out-of-frame rearrangements, and checked the results against IGoR. In a later analysis, hypergeometric tests were used to score TCR-TCR, TCR-HLA and TCR-CMV co-occurrence, with a repertoire-size bias correction applied to TCR pairs. To estimate false discovery rates, a later analysis permuted the HLA or CMV assignments 20 times. In a later analysis, co-occurring TCRs were grouped using DBSCAN, with TCRdist sequence similarity added in when clustering inside HLA-allele-positive subsets. Repertoires with fewer than 30,000 or more than 120,000 public chains were left out of co-occurrence clustering, as were about five repertoires with anomalous nucleotide sharing. TCRdb took this table from immuneACCESS and kept in-frame rearrangements with V and J called. Such tables lack part of the clones; where checked against another copy, unresolved V genes explain under half of the gap, and the rest is unexplained. V and J calls and clone size follow that table, whereas D and trimming were derived from the DNA. The sample contains some 250,000 clones, approximately 81% of them found a single time. The ten most abundant clones make up around 8.6% of the sample.

This receptor was obtained from a woman between 55 and 75 years old in good health and CMV-seropositive. The specimen was PBMCs. The chain was built from TRBV7-9 and TRBJ1-1; a weak D assignment points to TRBD1 (5 bases agree). The CDR3 region reads CASPGILNTEAFF. The DNA is TGTGCCAGCCCAGGGATTTTGAACACTGAAGCTTTCTTT. The CDR3 plus the reference TRBV7-9 and TRBJ1-1 genes for the other parts give the full variable domain: DTGVSQNPRHKITKRGQNVTFRCDPISEHNRLYWYRQTLGQGPEFLTYFQNEAQLEKSRLLSDRFSAERPKGSFSTLEIQRTEQGDSAMYLCASPGILNTEAFFGQGTRLTVV.